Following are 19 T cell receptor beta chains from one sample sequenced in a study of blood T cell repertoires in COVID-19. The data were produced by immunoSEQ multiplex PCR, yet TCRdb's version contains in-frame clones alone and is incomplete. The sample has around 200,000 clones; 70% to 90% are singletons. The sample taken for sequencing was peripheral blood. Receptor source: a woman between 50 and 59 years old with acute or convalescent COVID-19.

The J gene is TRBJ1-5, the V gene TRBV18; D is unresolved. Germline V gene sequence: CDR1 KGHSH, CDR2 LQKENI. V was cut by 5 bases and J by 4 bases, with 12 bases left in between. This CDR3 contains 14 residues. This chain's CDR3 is CASSTQPENQPQHF. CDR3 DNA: TGTGCCAGCTCAACACAACCAGAAAATCAGCCCCAGCATTTT.

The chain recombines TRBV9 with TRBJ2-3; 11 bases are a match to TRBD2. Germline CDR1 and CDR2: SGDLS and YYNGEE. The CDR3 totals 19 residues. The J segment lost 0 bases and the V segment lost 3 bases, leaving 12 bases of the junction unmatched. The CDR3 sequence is CASSADVLGTSGSTDTQYF. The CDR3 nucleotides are TGTGCCAGCAGCGCCGATGTACTAGGGACTAGCGGAAGCACAGATACGCAGTATTTT.

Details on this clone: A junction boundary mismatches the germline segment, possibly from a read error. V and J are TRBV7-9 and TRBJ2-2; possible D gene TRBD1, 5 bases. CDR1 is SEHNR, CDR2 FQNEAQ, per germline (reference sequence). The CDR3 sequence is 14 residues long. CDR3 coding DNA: TGTGCCAGCAGATTAGACAGCAACACCGGGGAGCTGTTTTTT. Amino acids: CASRLDSNTGELFF.

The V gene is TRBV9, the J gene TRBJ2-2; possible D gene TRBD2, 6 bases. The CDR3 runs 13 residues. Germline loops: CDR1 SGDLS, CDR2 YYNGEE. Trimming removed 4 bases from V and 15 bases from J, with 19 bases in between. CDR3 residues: CASSPLGMEGLFF. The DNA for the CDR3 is TGTGCCAGCAGCCCCCTGGGGATGGAGGGGTTGTTTTTT. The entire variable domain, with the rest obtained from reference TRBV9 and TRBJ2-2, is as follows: DSGVTQTPKHLITATGQRVTLRCSPRSGDLSVYWYQQSLDQGLQFLIQYYNGEERAKGNILERFSAQQFPDLHSELNLSSLELGDSALYFCASSPLGMEGLFFGEGSRLTVL.

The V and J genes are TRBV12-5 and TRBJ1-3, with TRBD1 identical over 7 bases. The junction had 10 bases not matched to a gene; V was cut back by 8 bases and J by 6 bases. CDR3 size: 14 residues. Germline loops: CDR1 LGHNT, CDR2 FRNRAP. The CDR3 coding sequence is TGTGCTAGTCGACCGGGAGGGGGCGAAAACACCATATATTTT. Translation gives CASRPGGGENTIYF.

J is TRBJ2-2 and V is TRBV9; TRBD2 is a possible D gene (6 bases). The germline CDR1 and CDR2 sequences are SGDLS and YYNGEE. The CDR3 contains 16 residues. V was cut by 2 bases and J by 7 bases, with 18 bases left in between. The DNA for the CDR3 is TGTGCCAGCAGCGTCCACTGGAGGGCCAAGATCGGGGAGCTGTTTTTT. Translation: CASSVHWRAKIGELFF.

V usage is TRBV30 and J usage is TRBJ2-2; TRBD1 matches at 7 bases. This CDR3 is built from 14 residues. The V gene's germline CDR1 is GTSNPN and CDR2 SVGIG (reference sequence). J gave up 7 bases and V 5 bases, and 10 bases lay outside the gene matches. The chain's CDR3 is CAWATGVDGGELFF. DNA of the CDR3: TGTGCCTGGGCTACAGGGGTTGACGGCGGGGAGCTGTTTTTT.

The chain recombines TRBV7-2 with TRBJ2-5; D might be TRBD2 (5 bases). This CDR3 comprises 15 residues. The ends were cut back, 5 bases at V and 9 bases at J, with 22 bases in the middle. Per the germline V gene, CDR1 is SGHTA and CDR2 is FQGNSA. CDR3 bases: TGTGCCAGCAGCCCCCGGTCTGGCAGGCCGGAGGCCCAGTACTTC. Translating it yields CASSPRSGRPEAQYF.

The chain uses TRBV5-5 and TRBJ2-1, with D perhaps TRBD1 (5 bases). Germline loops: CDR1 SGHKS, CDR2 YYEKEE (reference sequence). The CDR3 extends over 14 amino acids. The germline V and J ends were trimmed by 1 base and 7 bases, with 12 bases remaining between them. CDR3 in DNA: TGTGCCAGCAGCTTGATTCTAGGGGTGAATGAGCAGTTCTTC. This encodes CASSLILGVNEQFF.

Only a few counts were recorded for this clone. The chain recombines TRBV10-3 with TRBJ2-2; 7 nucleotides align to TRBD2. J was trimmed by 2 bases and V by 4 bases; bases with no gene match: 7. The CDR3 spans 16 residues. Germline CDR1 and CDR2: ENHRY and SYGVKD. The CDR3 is CAISASGTTNTGELFF. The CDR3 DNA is TGTGCCATCAGTGCGTCCGGGACTACAAACACCGGGGAGCTGTTTTTT.

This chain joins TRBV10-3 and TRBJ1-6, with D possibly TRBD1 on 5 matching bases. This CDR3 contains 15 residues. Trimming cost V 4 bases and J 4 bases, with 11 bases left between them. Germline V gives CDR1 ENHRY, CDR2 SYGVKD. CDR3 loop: CAISALDSYNSPLHF. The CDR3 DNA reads TGTGCCATCAGTGCCCTTGACAGTTATAATTCACCCCTCCACTTT.

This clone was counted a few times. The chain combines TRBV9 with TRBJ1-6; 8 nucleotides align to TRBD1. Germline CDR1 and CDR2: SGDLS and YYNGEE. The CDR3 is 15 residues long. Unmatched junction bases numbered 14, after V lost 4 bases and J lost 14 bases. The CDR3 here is CASSSRQGAYGALHF. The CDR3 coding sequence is TGTGCCAGCAGCTCCCGCCAGGGGGCCTACGGGGCCCTCCACTTT.

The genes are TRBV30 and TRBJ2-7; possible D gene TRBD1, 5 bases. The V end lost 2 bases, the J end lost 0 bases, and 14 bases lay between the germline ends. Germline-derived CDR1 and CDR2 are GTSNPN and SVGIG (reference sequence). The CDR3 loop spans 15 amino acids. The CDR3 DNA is TGTGCCTGGAGTTTTGGGGCCGTGAACTCCTACGAGCAGTACTTC. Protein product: CAWSFGAVNSYEQYF.

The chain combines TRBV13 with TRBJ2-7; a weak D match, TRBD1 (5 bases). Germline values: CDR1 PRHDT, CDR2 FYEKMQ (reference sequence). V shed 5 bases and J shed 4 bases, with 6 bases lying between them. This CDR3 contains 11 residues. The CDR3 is CASSAGYEQYF. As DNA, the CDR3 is TGTGCCAGCAGCGCAGGGTACGAGCAGTACTTC.

The CDR3 sequence is CASSTRDEQYF. The CDR3 DNA reads TGTGCCAGCAGCACGAGGGACGAGCAGTACTTC. This rearrangement joins TRBV7-9 to TRBJ2-7; D is perhaps TRBD2 (5 bases). Germline assignment: CDR1 SEHNR and CDR2 FQNEAQ (reference sequence). The CDR3 runs 11 residues. The ends were cut back, 5 bases at V and 5 bases at J, with 7 bases in the middle.

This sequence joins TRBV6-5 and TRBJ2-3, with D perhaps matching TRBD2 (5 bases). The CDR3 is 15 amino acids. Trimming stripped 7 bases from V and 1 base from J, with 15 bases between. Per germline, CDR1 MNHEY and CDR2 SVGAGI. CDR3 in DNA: TGTGCCAGCACCACCTTATCCGGGGGCACAGATACGCAGTATTTT. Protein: CASTTLSGGTDTQYF.

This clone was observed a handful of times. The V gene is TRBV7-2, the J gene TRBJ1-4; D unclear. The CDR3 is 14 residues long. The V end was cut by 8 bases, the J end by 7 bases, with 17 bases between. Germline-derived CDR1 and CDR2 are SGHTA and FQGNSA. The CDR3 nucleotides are TGTGCCAGCCGCTCGGGGTCTACGGGTGAAAAACTGTTTTTT. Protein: CASRSGSTGEKLFF.

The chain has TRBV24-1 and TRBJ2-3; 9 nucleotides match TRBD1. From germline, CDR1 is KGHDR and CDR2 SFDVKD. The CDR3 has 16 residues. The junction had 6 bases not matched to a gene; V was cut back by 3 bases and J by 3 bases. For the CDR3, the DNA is TGTGCCACCAGTGATGCGGGACAGGGAAAGACAGATACGCAGTATTTT. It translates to CATSDAGQGKTDTQYF.

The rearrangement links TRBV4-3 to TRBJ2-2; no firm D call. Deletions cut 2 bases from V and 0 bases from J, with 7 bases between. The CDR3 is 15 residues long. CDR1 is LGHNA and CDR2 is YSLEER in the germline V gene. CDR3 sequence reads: CASSQSSPNTGELFF. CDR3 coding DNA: TGCGCCAGCAGCCAAAGCTCCCCGAACACCGGGGAGCTGTTTTTT.